Listed here are 14 T cell receptor beta chains from one sample, sequenced in a study of technical replicates of blood from four donors. The table came from immunoSEQ multiplex PCR; TCRdb's copy has only in-frame clones and leaves some out. Seen here are about 94,000 clones, less than 96% observed once, and the top ten hold approximately 0.35%. The specimen was T cells isolated from PBMCs. All receptors come from a human donor in good health.

This clone was seen once. The chain recombines TRBV21-1 with TRBJ2-2; the D segment call TRBD1 is taken from the table without a DNA check. TRBV21-1 is designated a pseudogene. The CDR3 runs to 20 residues. Written as DNA, the CDR3 is TGTGCCAGCAGCAAAAGCCCGACAGGGGGCGGTTGTCTTCGATCCGGGGAGCTGTTTTTT. Protein sequence: CASSKSPTGGGCLRSGELFF.

V and J are TRBV19 and TRBJ1-5; 9 nucleotides align to TRBD1. Germline loops: CDR1 LNHDA, CDR2 SQIVND (reference sequence). The CDR3 contains 16 residues. The trim removed 5 bases at V and 1 base at J, leaving 6 bases unmatched. CDR3 nucleotides: TGTGCCAGTAGTTTCCGGGACAGGGTCAGCAATCAGCCCCAGCATTTT. Translating it yields CASSFRDRVSNQPQHF.

This clone was detected once. This chain connects TRBV7-9 to TRBJ1-2; 7 bases are shared with TRBD1. V trimming: 1 base; J trimming: 6 bases; junction bases outside the gene matches: 8. The CDR3 contains 15 residues. Germline V gene data show CDR1 as SEHNR and CDR2 as FQNEAQ (reference sequence). This CDR3 is CASSLGQGKIDGYTF. CDR3 in DNA: TGTGCCAGCAGCTTAGGACAGGGAAAAATCGATGGCTACACCTTC.

The CDR3 protein is CASGLDGTNTGELFF. The CDR3 DNA is TGTGCCAGCGGGCTCGACGGAACGAACACCGGGGAGCTGTTTTTT. The rearrangement links TRBV28 to TRBJ2-2; D gene uncertain. Germline V gene lookup returns CDR1 MDHEN and CDR2 SYDVKM. V was trimmed by 8 bases and J by 0 bases, leaving 13 bases between them. This CDR3 has 15 amino acids.

CDR3 residues: CAWSPTGNQPQHF. CDR3 DNA sequence: TGTGCCTGGAGTCCGACAGGGAATCAGCCCCAGCATTTT. J is TRBJ1-5 and V is TRBV30, with TRBD1 matching over 7 bases. With V trimmed by 2 bases and J by 4 bases, 2 bases remained unmatched. In germline, CDR1 is GTSNPN, CDR2 SVGIG (reference sequence). CDR3 length: 13 amino acids.

The chain links TRBV28 to TRBJ1-2, with D unresolved. V lost 7 bases and J lost 3, with 12 bases in between. Germline-derived CDR1 and CDR2 are MDHEN and SYDVKM. The CDR3 contains 13 residues. The CDR3 nucleotides read TGTGCCAGCACCACGGTAGTAGACTATGGCTACACCTTC. Translated: CASTTVVDYGYTF.

This sequence joins TRBV5-6 and TRBJ2-2; maybe TRBD2 (6 bases). The CDR3 spans 17 residues. V dropped 2 bases and J dropped 5 bases, with 19 bases sitting between them. Germline V gene sequence: CDR1 SGHDT, CDR2 YYEEEE. This CDR3 is CASSLIGMAGNTGELFF. The CDR3 DNA follows: TGTGCCAGCAGCTTAATCGGTATGGCGGGAAATACCGGGGAGCTGTTTTTT.

The chain combines TRBV19 with TRBJ2-7, with TRBD2 matching over 7 bases. The CDR3 is 15 residues long. The germline CDR1 and CDR2 sequences are LNHDA and SQIVND (reference sequence). After removal of 3 bases from V and 3 bases from J, the junction contained 8 bases not matched to a gene. As DNA, the CDR3 is TGTGCCAGTAGTATTAGCAGCGGGGACGTCTACGAGCAGTACTTC. This codes for CASSISSGDVYEQYF.

The chain couples TRBV4-2 to TRBJ1-5; tentatively, D is TRBD1 (6 bases). The V end was cut by 4 bases, the J end by 2 bases, with 15 bases between. This CDR3 is 16 amino acids long. Germline lookup yields CDR1 LGHNA and CDR2 YNFKEQ. This chain's CDR3 is CASSREGGSRNQPQHF. The CDR3 DNA follows: TGTGCCAGCAGCCGCGAGGGGGGGTCCCGCAATCAGCCCCAGCATTTT.

The chain recombines TRBV25-1 with TRBJ1-1; D gene ambiguous. Trimming left V 3 bases short and J 3 bases short, with 5 bases between. This CDR3 is built from 12 residues. The germline gives CDR1 MGHDK, CDR2 SYGVNS. The CDR3 DNA reads as TGTGCCAGCAGTGACAGATACACTGAAGCTTTCTTT. Its translation: CASSDRYTEAFF.

The chain is built from TRBV30 and TRBJ2-3; 8 bases match TRBD2. CDR3 size: 16 residues. Germline V gives CDR1 GTSNPN, CDR2 SVGIG (reference sequence). Germline trimming cut 3 bases from V and 5 bases from J; bases unmatched to any gene: 13. CDR3: CAWSEGGSGIGDTQYF. DNA of the CDR3: TGTGCCTGGAGCGAAGGGGGTAGCGGGATTGGAGATACGCAGTATTTT.

The V gene is TRBV30, the J gene TRBJ1-1; 7 nucleotides agree with TRBD1. Germline V gene data show CDR1 as GTSNPN and CDR2 as SVGIG (reference sequence). The trim removed 2 bases at V and 2 bases at J, leaving 8 bases unmatched. This CDR3 spans 15 amino acids. In nucleotides, the CDR3 is TGTGCCTGGAGTCCCCCGGACAGGTTCAACACTGAAGCTTTCTTT. Translated: CAWSPPDRFNTEAFF.

The CDR3 DNA follows: TGTGCCAGCAGCCAATATCTAGCGCGGAACCCCTACGAGCAGTACTTC. Its protein is CASSQYLARNPYEQYF. This chain links TRBV5-4 with TRBJ2-7, with D perhaps TRBD2 (6 bases). From germline, CDR1 is SGHNT and CDR2 YYREEE (reference sequence). This CDR3 region has 16 residues. Between the trimmed V and J ends, which lost 4 bases and 2 bases, there was a span of 19 bases.

CDR3 sequence: CASSPPETYNEQFF. CDR3 coding DNA: TGTGCCAGCAGTCCGCCCGAAACTTACAATGAGCAGTTCTTC. The gene calls are TRBV28 and TRBJ2-1; D gene unclear. The V end lost 5 bases, the J end lost 4 bases, and 12 bases lay between the germline ends. CDR1 and CDR2 from the germline V gene are MDHEN and SYDVKM. The CDR3 covers 14 residues.